The 26 T cell receptor beta chains below come from one sample, sequenced in a study of cytomegalovirus exposure and HLA in healthy donors. Here immunoSEQ multiplex PCR was the method, and the copy in TCRdb shows in-frame clones only, minus some. The sample lists some 120,000 clones, 90% to 96% occurring once. Sequencing input: PBMCs. These receptor sequences come from a man aged 18 to 29 in good health and CMV-seronegative.

The chain is built from TRBV28 and TRBJ1-3; D is perhaps TRBD1 (5 bases). Trimming took 2 bases from V and 3 from J, leaving 11 bases between them. The CDR3 sequence is 15 residues long. Per germline, CDR1 MDHEN and CDR2 SYDVKM. This CDR3 reads CASSLAARVGNTIYF. DNA for the CDR3: TGTGCCAGCAGTTTAGCGGCCAGGGTTGGAAACACCATATATTTT.

The chain links TRBV6-5 to TRBJ1-5; perhaps TRBD1 as D (5 bases). The CDR3 runs to 15 residues. Germline V gives CDR1 MNHEY, CDR2 SVGAGI. The V end lost 0 bases, the J end lost 2 bases, and 8 bases lay between the germline ends. CDR3 amino acids: CASSYSGRGNQPQHF. CDR3 coding DNA: TGTGCCAGCAGTTACTCAGGCAGGGGCAATCAGCCCCAGCATTTT.

The CDR3 DNA is TGTGCCAGCAGTCCACTTAGCGGAGATACGCAGTATTTT. Protein product: CASSPLSGDTQYF. The chain carries TRBV28 and TRBJ2-3; possibly TRBD2 for D (6 bases). Trimming removed 5 bases at V and 5 bases at J, with 11 bases between. CDR3 length equals 13 residues. The germline V gene encodes CDR1 MDHEN and CDR2 SYDVKM. Variable domain in full (rest from reference TRBV28 and TRBJ2-3): DVKVTQSSRYLVKRTGEKVFLECVQDMDHENMFWYRQDPGLGLRLIYFSYDVKMKEKGDIPEGYSVSREKKERFSLILESASTNQTSMYLCASSPLSGDTQYFGPGTRLTVL.

CDR3 DNA sequence: TGTGCCAGCTCACCACTGGGGGGAAAGAACACTGAAGCTTTCTTT. Residues: CASSPLGGKNTEAFF. V gene TRBV18 combines with J gene TRBJ1-1; D perhaps matches TRBD1 (5 bases). With 1 base removed from V and 1 base from J, the gap between germline ends came to 10 bases. Germline assignment: CDR1 KGHSH and CDR2 LQKENI. The CDR3 is 15 residues long.

The CDR3 region has the DNA TGTGCCTGGAGTTTGGGGACAGCCTTACACTATGGCTACACCTTC. Translating gives CAWSLGTALHYGYTF. The V and J genes are TRBV30 and TRBJ1-2; 7 positions agree with TRBD1. Germline-derived CDR1 and CDR2 are GTSNPN and SVGIG (reference sequence). The CDR3 extends over 15 amino acids. V was clipped by 2 bases and J by 3 bases; unmatched bases: 9.

This clone has more than one count but fewer than ten. The identical CDR3 is also encoded by other nucleotide sequences in the sample. V usage is TRBV5-1 and J usage is TRBJ2-7; D remains unclear. Trimming took off 2 bases at V and 3 bases at J, with 3 bases between the two ends. Germline assignment: CDR1 SGHRS and CDR2 YFSETQ. This CDR3 region has 11 residues. CDR3 in DNA: TGCGCCAGCAGCTTCGGCTACGAGCAGTACTTC. It yields the protein CASSFGYEQYF.

The chain combines TRBV9 with TRBJ2-7; 7 nucleotides agree with TRBD2. The CDR3 consists of 15 residues. The V and J ends lost 0 bases and 4 bases, in that order; junction bases with no gene match: 7. Germline V CDR1 and CDR2: SGDLS, YYNGEE. The CDR3 region is CASSVAGAGEYEQYF. The CDR3 DNA reads TGTGCCAGCAGCGTAGCTGGGGCGGGAGAATACGAGCAGTACTTC.

This clone was recorded a few times. This rearrangement joins TRBV2 to TRBJ2-7; 7 bases align to TRBD1. Germline trimming cut 4 bases from V and 3 bases from J; bases unmatched to any gene: 15. Germline V gives CDR1 SNHLY, CDR2 FYNNEI. This CDR3 region has 17 residues. CDR3: CASSGEKGDSLFYEQYF. The CDR3 nucleotides are TGTGCCAGCAGTGGGGAGAAGGGGGACAGTCTTTTCTACGAGCAGTACTTC.

The genes are TRBV27 and TRBJ2-7, with D possibly matching TRBD2 (6 bases). The V and J ends lost 5 bases and 3 bases respectively, with 11 bases between them. Germline CDR1 is MNHEY and CDR2 is SMNVEV (reference sequence). The CDR3 spans 13 residues. The CDR3 here is CASSPGTGYEQYF. The CDR3 DNA follows: TGTGCCAGCAGTCCCGGGACTGGCTACGAGCAGTACTTC.

Written as DNA, the CDR3 is TGCGCCAGCAGGAGGGGAGGGGATGGCTACACCTTC. Amino acid sequence: CASRRGGDGYTF. The V gene is TRBV5-1, the J gene TRBJ1-2; the D gene is possibly TRBD1 (5 bases). The CDR3 consists of 12 residues. The germline V gene encodes CDR1 SGHRS and CDR2 YFSETQ. The V end was cut by 5 bases, the J end by 6 bases, with 11 bases between.

DNA of the CDR3: TGTGCCACCAGCAGAGAACGGACAGCCTCCTACGAGCAGTACTTC. Its translation: CATSRERTASYEQYF. The V and J genes are TRBV15 and TRBJ2-7, with a weak D call TRBD1 (6 bases). V lost 0 bases and J 0 bases, leaving 9 bases between the germline ends. This CDR3 is 15 amino acids long. Germline V gene sequence: CDR1 LNHNV, CDR2 YYDKDF (reference sequence).

The chain recombines TRBV29-1 with TRBJ2-7; 15 positions match TRBD2. This CDR3 contains 15 residues. J gave up 1 base and V 7 bases, and 5 bases lay outside the gene matches. Germline CDR1 is SQVTM and CDR2 is ANQGSEA. CDR3 bases: TGCAGCGCCCGGACTAGCGGGAGGGAATCCTACGAGCAGTACTTC. This encodes CSARTSGRESYEQYF.

This chain links TRBV30 with TRBJ1-2; D gene uncertain. Trimming took off 2 bases at V and 1 base at J, with 11 bases between the two ends. Germline CDR1 and CDR2: GTSNPN and SVGIG (reference sequence). This CDR3 comprises 14 residues. CDR3 in amino acids: CAWSTGVSNYGYTF. The CDR3, as DNA: TGTGCCTGGAGTACCGGAGTGAGTAACTATGGCTACACCTTC.

CDR3 loop: CAWEGQVNTEAFF. DNA of the CDR3: TGTGCCTGGGAAGGACAGGTGAACACTGAAGCTTTCTTT. The J gene is TRBJ1-1, the V gene TRBV30; 7 positions agree with TRBD1. The V gene's germline CDR1 is GTSNPN and CDR2 SVGIG (reference sequence). V shed 5 bases, J shed 0 bases, and the junction held 3 bases outside the gene matches. The CDR3 has 13 amino acids.

The rearrangement links TRBV5-1 to TRBJ2-1, with 7 positions matching TRBD1. The CDR3 extends over 14 amino acids. Germline-derived CDR1 and CDR2 are SGHRS and YFSETQ. The V and J ends lost 1 base and 10 bases, in that order; junction bases with no gene match: 8. The CDR3 DNA follows: TGCGCCAGCAGCTTGAACCAACAGGGGCTGGAGCAGTTCTTC. Translation gives CASSLNQQGLEQFF.

The chain joins TRBV6-5 to TRBJ1-5; TRBD1 is a possible D gene (5 bases). This CDR3 contains 14 residues. Per the germline V gene, CDR1 is MNHEY and CDR2 is SVGAGI. V was trimmed by 6 bases and J by 4 bases, leaving 13 bases between them. As DNA, the CDR3 is TGTGCCAGCAGCCAGGGACGGGGGAATCAGCCCCAGCATTTT. Its translation: CASSQGRGNQPQHF.

The chain recombines TRBV11-2 with TRBJ1-2, with 8 bases lining up with TRBD1. This CDR3 contains 16 residues. The junction had 8 bases not matched to a gene; V was cut back by 1 base and J by 4 bases. From germline, CDR1 is SGHAT and CDR2 FQNNGV. CDR3 loop: CASSLARTGSGYGYTF. CDR3 DNA: TGTGCCAGCAGCTTAGCGAGGACAGGGTCAGGCTATGGCTACACCTTC.

The V gene is TRBV5-6, the J gene TRBJ2-5, with TRBD1 identical over 9 bases. J gave up 5 bases and V 3 bases, and 5 bases lay outside the gene matches. The CDR3 is 14 amino acids. Looked up from germline, CDR1 is SGHDT and CDR2 is YYEEEE. The CDR3 protein is CASSWGTGMETQYF. In nucleotides, the CDR3 is TGTGCCAGCAGCTGGGGGACAGGGATGGAGACCCAGTACTTC.

This rearrangement joins TRBV7-3 to TRBJ2-7, with TRBD1 matching 8 bases. V was clipped by 0 bases and J by 3 bases; unmatched bases: 10. Germline CDR1 is SGHTA and CDR2 is FQGTGA. The CDR3 extends over 17 amino acids. CDR3 amino acids: CASSLTGTDRGGYEQYF. In DNA form, the CDR3 reads TGTGCCAGCAGCTTAACGGGTACTGACAGGGGCGGCTACGAGCAGTACTTC.

The chain uses TRBV28 and TRBJ1-1; TRBD1 might be the D (6 bases). This CDR3 is built from 15 residues. Germline-derived CDR1 and CDR2 are MDHEN and SYDVKM. Trimming took 6 bases from V and 1 from J, leaving 15 bases between them. The CDR3 reads CASSAPGAGNTEAFF. The CDR3, as DNA: TGTGCCAGCAGCGCCCCAGGGGCGGGGAACACTGAAGCTTTCTTT. Combining the CDR3 with reference TRBV28 and TRBJ1-1 gives the whole variable domain DVKVTQSSRYLVKRTGEKVFLECVQDMDHENMFWYRQDPGLGLRLIYFSYDVKMKEKGDIPEGYSVSREKKERFSLILESASTNQTSMYLCASSAPGAGNTEAFFGQGTRLTVV.

The chain combines TRBV18 with TRBJ1-4; D is uncertain. The V gene's germline CDR1 is KGHSH and CDR2 LQKENI. V lost 3 bases and J lost 7, with 15 bases in between. The CDR3 is made up of 15 amino acids. In DNA, the CDR3 is TGTGCCAGCTCACCGTCCCGATCCGAGGGTGAAAAACTGTTTTTT. Translation gives CASSPSRSEGEKLFF. The full variable domain, its missing parts supplied by reference TRBV18 and TRBJ1-4, is NAGVMQNPRHLVRRRGQEARLRCSPMKGHSHVYWYRQLPEEGLKFMVYLQKENIIDESGMPKERFSAEFPKEGPSILRIQQVVRGDSAAYFCASSPSRSEGEKLFFGSGTQLSVL.

The chain carries TRBV6-1 and TRBJ2-3; no clear D gene. The V and J ends lost 1 base and 3 bases respectively, with 5 bases between them. CDR1 MNHNS and CDR2 SASEGT come from the germline V gene. The length of the CDR3 is 13 residues. The DNA of the CDR3 is TGTGCCAGCAGTGAAGTCAGGACAGATACGCAGTATTTT. It is translated as CASSEVRTDTQYF.

Only one count was recorded for this clone. This chain joins TRBV23-1 and TRBJ2-7; 7 bases fit TRBD2. TRBV23-1 is designated an ORF whose function remains uncertain. The CDR3 sequence is 15 residues long. Unmatched junction bases numbered 10, after V lost 4 bases and J lost 4 bases. Here the CDR3 DNA reads TGCGCCAGCAGTCGCCTCAGCGGGATCCGGTACGAGCAGTACTTC. Translating gives CASSRLSGIRYEQYF.

This sequence joins TRBV4-1 and TRBJ1-4, with TRBD1 matching over 7 bases. The CDR3 has 15 amino acids. The ends lost 2 bases at V and 7 bases at J; junction bases unmatched: 7. CDR1 and CDR2 from the germline V gene are MGHRA and YSYEKL. CDR3 region: CASSQYKDRVEKLFF. CDR3 sequence (DNA): TGCGCCAGCAGCCAATACAAAGACAGGGTTGAAAAACTGTTTTTT.

V usage is TRBV9 and J usage is TRBJ2-7, with TRBD1 matching 7 bases. The CDR3 is made up of 15 amino acids. Germline trimming cut 0 bases from V and 5 bases from J; bases unmatched to any gene: 8. Germline V gene sequence: CDR1 SGDLS, CDR2 YYNGEE. The CDR3 DNA reads TGTGCCAGCAGCGTAGAGGGGACAGCTTTCGACGAGCAGTACTTC. Its protein is CASSVEGTAFDEQYF.

The V and J genes are TRBV19 and TRBJ2-4; D unclear. This CDR3 region has 15 residues. V lost 4 bases to trimming and J lost 3 bases, with 13 bases between them. Germline assignment: CDR1 LNHDA and CDR2 SQIVND (reference sequence). As DNA, the CDR3 is TGTGCCAGTAGTAGGGCCGGTCTTAGCAAAAACATTCAGTACTTC. This codes for CASSRAGLSKNIQYF. Together with reference TRBV19 and TRBJ2-4, the CDR3 gives the full variable domain: DGGITQSPKYLFRKEGQNVTLSCEQNLNHDAMYWYRQDPGQGLRLIYYSQIVNDFQKGDIAEGYSVSREKKESFPLTVTSAQKNPTAFYLCASSRAGLSKNIQYFGAGTRLSVL.